This TCR beta chain was sequenced in a study of OX40 agonist ivuxolimab in advanced cancers. Overall study findings and caveats: On average, CD8+ T cells had more expanded clones than CD4+. Certain nonresponders likewise exhibited a low normalized T-cell clonal expansion.

The protocol was immunoSEQ multiplex PCR, while the TCRdb copy is restricted to in-frame clones and leaves out a portion. The sample carries 71,000 or so clones, 86% recorded once. This clone was detected only once. As yet, its antigen is unknown. Trimming pared 6 bases from V and 4 bases from J, leaving 22 bases between. The CDR3 has 17 residues. Germline assignment: CDR1 MGHDK and CDR2 SYGVNS. The starting material was CD4+ or CD8+ T cells sorted from blood, obtained in a trial of the OX40 agonist ivuxolimab. The TCR originated in an adult with an advanced solid tumor such as melanoma, head and neck, liver or kidney cancer. The rearrangement links TRBV25-1 to TRBJ2-1, with D tentatively TRBD2 (6 bases). CDR3 residues: CASRKRCLDYRYNEQFF. The CDR3 nucleotides read TGTGCCAGCAGGAAACGTTGTTTGGACTACCGTTACAATGAGCAGTTCTTC.